Listed here are 8 T cell receptor beta chains from one sample, sequenced in a study of CD8+CD57+ T cells in acquired aplastic anemia. The study profiled TCR beta VDJ and CDR3 using genomic DNA as template. Via MiXCR, TCRdb re-called the reads, giving one row per CDR3 protein. Here the sample spans more than 150,000 distinct CDR3 sequences, almost 50% being singletons. Individuals selected for sequencing had exhibited CD8+CD57+ cell expansion on flow cytometry. The sequenced sample consisted of sorted CD4+, CD8+, or CD8+CD57+ T cells (not recorded which) from PBMCs. Every receptor here comes from a human donor with aplastic anemia.

With regard to this clonotype: The germline gene is not matched at one end of the junction; a read error may be the cause. V usage is TRBV12-3 or TRBV12-4 and J usage is TRBJ1-6; possibly TRBD1 for D (5 bases). There are 13 residues in the CDR3. The CDR3 spells CASSFQGNSPPHF. The CDR3 DNA sequence: TGTGCCAGCAGTTTCCAGGGTAATTCACCCCCCCACTTT.

There are a few counts of this clonotype. A much bigger clone sits one base away, suggesting this may be a read error. In DNA form, the CDR3 reads TGTGCCAGCAGCGTAGGGGGCGGGGGGGTCGGTGAGGCCCAGTACTTC. Its protein product is CASSVGGGGVGEAQYF. The V and J genes are TRBV9 and TRBJ2-5; 9 bases align to TRBD2. The germline gives CDR1 SGDLS, CDR2 YYNGEE. V lost 0 bases and J lost 9; bases outside the gene matches: 12. This CDR3 region has 16 residues.

V usage is TRBV6-1 and J usage is TRBJ1-5; D uncertain. Germline V gene lookup returns CDR1 MNHNS and CDR2 SASEGT. With 4 bases removed from V and 5 bases from J, the gap between germline ends came to 9 bases. CDR3 length: 13 residues. CDR3 protein: CASSVVRDQPQHF. The CDR3 nucleotides read TGTGCCAGCAGTGTGGTGAGAGATCAGCCCCAGCATTTT.

At least ten counts were recorded for this clonotype. This chain joins TRBV6-5 and TRBJ1-6; 8 bases line up with TRBD1. Looked up from germline, CDR1 is MNHEY and CDR2 is SVGAGI. Trimming took 0 bases from V and 6 from J; bases not matched to a gene: 4. CDR3 length equals 16 residues. The CDR3 here is CASSYSGQAGNSPLHF. The CDR3 coding sequence is TGTGCCAGCAGTTACTCGGGACAGGCCGGTAATTCACCCCTCCACTTT.

This clonotype was recorded at least ten times. The chain recombines TRBV5-1 with TRBJ2-5; 7 nucleotides match TRBD1. The CDR3 totals 16 residues. The V segment lost 0 bases and the J segment 2 bases; nucleotides outside the gene matches: 7. Germline V gives CDR1 SGHRS, CDR2 YFSETQ. The CDR3 coding sequence is TGCGCCAGCAGCTTGGGGGACAGCTCAGCTCAAGAGACCCAGTACTTC. It is translated as CASSLGDSSAQETQYF. The full variable domain, rest sourced from reference TRBV5-1 and TRBJ2-5, is KAGVTQTPRYLIKTRGQQVTLSCSPISGHRSVSWYQQTPGQGLQFLFEYFSETQRNKGNFPGRFSGRQFSNSRSEMNVSTLELGDSALYLCASSLGDSSAQETQYFGPGTRLLVL.

This clonotype has just one count. The chain has TRBV11-2 and TRBJ2-7; tentatively, D is TRBD1 (6 bases). CDR3 length: 16 amino acids. Germline V gene lookup returns CDR1 SGHAT and CDR2 FQNNGV. V was trimmed by 1 base and J by 5 bases, leaving 18 bases between them. CDR3 coding DNA: TGTGCCAGCAGCTTAGTAGACGGCAGGGGAAGAAACGAGCAGTACTTC. This sequence encodes CASSLVDGRGRNEQYF. Drawing the rest from reference TRBV11-2 and TRBJ2-7, the complete variable domain is EAGVAQSPRYKIIEKRQSVAFWCNPISGHATLYWYQQILGQGPKLLIQFQNNGVVDDSQLPKDRFSAERLKGVDSTLKIQPAKLEDSAVYLCASSLVDGRGRNEQYFGPGTRLTVT.

CDR3 in DNA: TGTGCCAGCAGCTCCACGGTAGGACTACTAGCGGCCACCGGGGAGCTGTTTTTT. Amino acid sequence: CASSSTVGLLAATGELFF. J is TRBJ2-2 and V is TRBV11-2, with TRBD2 matching 8 bases. The CDR3 sequence is 18 residues long. Looked up from germline, CDR1 is SGHAT and CDR2 is FQNNGV. Trimming removed 4 bases from V and 4 bases from J; junction bases left unmatched: 14.

V is TRBV7-8 and J is TRBJ2-3, with D perhaps matching TRBD1 or TRBD2 (5 bases each). Germline V CDR1 and CDR2: SGHVS, FQNEAQ. Trimming removed 1 base from V and 2 bases from J, with 7 bases in between. This CDR3 has 14 amino acids. For the CDR3, the DNA is TGTGCCAGCAGCTTAGGGGGGATCACAGATACGCAGTATTTT. Translating it yields CASSLGGITDTQYF.